This TCR beta chain appears in the sequencing data of a study of Ad26.COV2.S vaccination and SARS-CoV-2 variants. At the level of the study: Enrollment placed the donor in the COV1001 Ad26.COV2.S trial arm.

Study-wide results and limits: Relative to placebo recipients, vaccine recipients exhibited elevated spike-specific TCR breadth.

This table comes from immunoSEQ multiplex PCR, and its TCRdb copy is limited to in-frame clones, with some not included. The sample records a few hundred thousand clones, roughly nine tenths being singletons. Of note for this clone: Its antigen is currently unknown.

Sample treatment: some 20 received Ad26.COV2.S at low or high dose, single or two shots; 5 received placebo; per-sample allocation not given. Day 63 after the first injection of vaccine or placebo was the sampling time. V gave up 11 bases and J gave up 0 bases, with 13 bases separating them. The germline V gene encodes CDR1 SGHVS and CDR2 FNYEAQ. CDR3 size: 14 residues. The chain has TRBV7-6 and TRBJ2-2; TRBD2 might be the D (6 bases). The sequence derives from a person aged 18 to 59 who received the Ad26.COV2.S COVID-19 vaccine or a placebo. This specimen was peripheral blood, taken in a trial of Ad26.COV2.S vaccine versus placebo. The CDR3 DNA reads TGTGCCTCCGGGCTAGCGTCGAACACCGGGGAGCTGTTTTTT. Translated, it gives CASGLASNTGELFF.